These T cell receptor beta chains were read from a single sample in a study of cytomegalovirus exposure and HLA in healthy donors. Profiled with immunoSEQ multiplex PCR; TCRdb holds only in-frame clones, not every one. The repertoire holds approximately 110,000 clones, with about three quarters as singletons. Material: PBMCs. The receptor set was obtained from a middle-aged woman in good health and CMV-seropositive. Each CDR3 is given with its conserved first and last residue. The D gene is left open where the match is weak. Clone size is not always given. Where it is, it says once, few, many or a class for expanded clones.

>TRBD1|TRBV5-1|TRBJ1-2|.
CASSPGTADYGYTF
TGCGCCAGCAGCCCCGGGACAGCGGACTATGGCTACACCTTC
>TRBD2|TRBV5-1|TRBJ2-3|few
CASSSRSHSAGGLFDTQYF
TGCGCCAGCAGCTCACGTTCCCACTCAGCGGGGGGGCTCTTTGATACGCAGTATTTT
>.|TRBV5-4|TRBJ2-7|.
CASSLDRTLEQYF
TGTGCCAGCAGCTTGGATCGGACTCTGGAGCAGTACTTC
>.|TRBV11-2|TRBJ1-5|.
CASSPEGEQPQHF
TGTGCCAGCAGCCCAGAGGGGGAACAGCCCCAGCATTTT
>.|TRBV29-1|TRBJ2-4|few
CSGMNLGGAKNIQYF
TGCAGCGGGATGAACCTGGGGGGTGCCAAAAACATTCAGTACTTC
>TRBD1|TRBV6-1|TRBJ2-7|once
CASSDPDRGPYEQYF
TGTGCCAGCAGTGACCCGGACAGGGGCCCCTACGAGCAGTACTTC
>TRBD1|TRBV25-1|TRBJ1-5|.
CASSETGGGQPQHF
TGTGCCAGCAGTGAAACAGGGGGCGGTCAGCCCCAGCATTTT
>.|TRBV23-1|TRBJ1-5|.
CASSHVDFFQPQHF
TGCGCCAGCAGTCACGTAGACTTCTTTCAGCCCCAGCATTTT
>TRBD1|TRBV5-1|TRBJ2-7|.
CASSLRDRGYEQYF
TGCGCCAGCTCCTTACGGGACAGGGGATACGAGCAGTACTTC
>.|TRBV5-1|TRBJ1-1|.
CASSLDREYTEAFF
TGCGCCAGCAGCTTGGATCGGGAGTACACTGAAGCTTTCTTT
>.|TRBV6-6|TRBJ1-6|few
CATLNRETYNSPLHF
TGTGCCACCCTAAACAGGGAAACTTATAATTCACCCCTCCACTTT
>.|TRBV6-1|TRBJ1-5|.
CASSEDSFGPQHF
TGTGCCAGCAGTGAAGATTCTTTCGGGCCCCAGCATTTT
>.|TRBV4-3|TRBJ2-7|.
CASSRYRETYEQYF
TGCGCCAGCAGCCGGTACAGGGAAACCTACGAGCAGTACTTC
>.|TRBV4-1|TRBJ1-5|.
CASSKGFGNQPQHF
TGCGCCAGCAGCAAGGGGTTTGGCAATCAGCCCCAGCATTTT
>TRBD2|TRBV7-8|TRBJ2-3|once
CASSLGGGAVDTQYF
TGTGCCAGCAGCTTGGGCGGGGGGGCCGTAGATACGCAGTATTTT
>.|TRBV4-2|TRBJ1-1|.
CATSTGAHTEAFF
TGTGCCACTTCGACAGGAGCTCACACTGAAGCTTTCTTT
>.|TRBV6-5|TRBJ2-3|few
CASRPTRGDTQYF
TGTGCCAGCCGTCCCACCAGGGGAGATACGCAGTATTTT
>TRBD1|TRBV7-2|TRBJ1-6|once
CASSLVGGTGASPLHF
TGTGCCAGCAGCTTAGTAGGAGGGACAGGGGCTTCACCCCTCCACTTT
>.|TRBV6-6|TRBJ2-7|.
CASSYSETGRYF
TGTGCCAGCAGTTACTCGGAAACAGGGCGGTACTTC
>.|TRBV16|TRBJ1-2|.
CASSQSSSVGGYTF
TGTGCCAGCAGCCAATCTTCGTCTGTTGGCGGCTACACCTTC
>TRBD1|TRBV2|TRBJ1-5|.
CASSRQGAGNQPQHF
TGTGCCAGCAGTCGACAGGGGGCGGGAAATCAGCCCCAGCATTTT
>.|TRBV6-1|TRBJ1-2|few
CASSGQSGYGYTF
TGTGCCAGCAGTGGTCAGAGCGGCTATGGCTACACCTTC
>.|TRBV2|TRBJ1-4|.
CASSDSSTNEKLFF
TGTGCCAGCAGTGATTCTTCAACTAATGAAAAACTGTTTTTT
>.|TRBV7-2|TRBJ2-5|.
CASNAQGGHEETQYF
TGTGCCAGCAACGCCCAGGGGGGACACGAAGAGACCCAGTACTTC
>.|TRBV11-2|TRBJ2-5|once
CASSSTWDYQETQYF
TGTGCCAGCAGCTCTACCTGGGACTACCAAGAGACCCAGTACTTC
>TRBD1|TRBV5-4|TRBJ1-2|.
CASSLSDRVYGYTF
TGTGCCAGCAGCTTGTCGGACAGGGTCTATGGCTACACCTTC
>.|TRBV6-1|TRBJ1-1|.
CASSDMRNTEAFF
TGTGCCAGCAGTGACATGAGGAACACTGAAGCTTTCTTT
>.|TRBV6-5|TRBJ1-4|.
CASSLGGGSGEKLFF
TGTGCCAGCAGTTTGGGCGGGGGGAGCGGGGAAAAACTGTTTTTT
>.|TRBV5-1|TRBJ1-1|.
CASSRLGQNTEAFF
TGCGCCAGCTCAAGGCTGGGACAGAACACTGAAGCTTTCTTT
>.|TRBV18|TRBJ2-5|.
CASSPGGRETQYF
TGTGCCAGCTCGCCGGGGGGCCGAGAGACCCAGTACTTC
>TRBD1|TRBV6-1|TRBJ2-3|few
CASRNRGTIDTQYF
TGTGCCTCTCGAAACAGGGGTACGATTGATACGCAGTATTTT
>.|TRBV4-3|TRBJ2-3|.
CASSQAFTDTQYF
TGCGCCAGCAGCCAAGCGTTCACAGATACGCAGTATTTT
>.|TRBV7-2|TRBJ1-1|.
CASSLASGRAEAFF
TGTGCCAGCAGCTTAGCGAGCGGGCGGGCTGAAGCTTTCTTT
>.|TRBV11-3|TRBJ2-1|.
CASSLLGGANNEQFF
TGTGCCAGCAGCTTATTGGGCGGGGCGAACAATGAGCAGTTCTTC
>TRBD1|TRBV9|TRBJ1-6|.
CASSTHGDRNSPLHF
TGTGCCAGCAGCACCCATGGGGACAGAAATTCACCCCTCCACTTT
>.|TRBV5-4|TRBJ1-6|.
CASSLVGVRGSPLHF
TGTGCCAGCAGCTTGGTTGGGGTGCGGGGATCACCCCTCCACTTT
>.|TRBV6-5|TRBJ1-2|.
CASSYVGYYGYTF
TGTGCCAGCAGTTACGTCGGTTACTATGGCTACACCTTC
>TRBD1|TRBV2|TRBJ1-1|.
CAATTGTEAFF
TGTGCCGCAACGACAGGGACTGAAGCTTTCTTT
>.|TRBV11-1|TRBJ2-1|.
CASSLLRESPFF
TGTGCCAGCAGCCTCCTGCGGGAAAGTCCGTTCTTC
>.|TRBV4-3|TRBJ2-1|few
CASSQDYLAEYNEQFF
TGCGCCAGCAGCCAAGATTACTTAGCGGAGTACAATGAGCAGTTCTTC
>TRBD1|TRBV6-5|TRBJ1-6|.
CASRRTGTGNSPLHF
TGTGCCAGCAGACGGACAGGGACTGGGAATTCACCCCTCCACTTT
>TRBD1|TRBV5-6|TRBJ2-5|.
CASSPGQGWETQYF
TGTGCCAGCAGCCCGGGACAGGGTTGGGAGACCCAGTACTTC
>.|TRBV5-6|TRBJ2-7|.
CASSFGDEQYF
TGTGCCAGCAGCTTCGGGGACGAGCAGTACTTC